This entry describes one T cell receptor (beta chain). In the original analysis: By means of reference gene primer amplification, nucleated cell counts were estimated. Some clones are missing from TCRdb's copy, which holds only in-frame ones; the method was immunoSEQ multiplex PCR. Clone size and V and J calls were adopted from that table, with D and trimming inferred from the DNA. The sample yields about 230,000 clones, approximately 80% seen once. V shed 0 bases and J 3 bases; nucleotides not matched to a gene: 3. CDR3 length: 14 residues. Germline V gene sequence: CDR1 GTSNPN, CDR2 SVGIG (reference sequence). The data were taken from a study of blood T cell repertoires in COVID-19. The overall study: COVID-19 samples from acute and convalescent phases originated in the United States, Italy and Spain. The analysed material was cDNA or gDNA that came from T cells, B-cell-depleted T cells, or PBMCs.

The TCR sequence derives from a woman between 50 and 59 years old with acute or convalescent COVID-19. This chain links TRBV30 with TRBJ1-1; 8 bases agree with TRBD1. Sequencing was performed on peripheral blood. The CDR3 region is CAWSVGTGYTEAFF. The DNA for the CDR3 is TGTGCCTGGAGTGTCGGGACAGGCTACACTGAAGCTTTCTTT. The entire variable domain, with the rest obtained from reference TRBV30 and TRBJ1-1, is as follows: SQTIHQWPATLVQPVGSPLSLECTVEGTSNPNLYWYRQAAGRGLQLLFYSVGIGQISSEVPQNLSASRPQDRQFILSSKKLLLSDSGFYLCAWSVGTGYTEAFFGQGTRLTVV.